A single sample gave rise to the 24 T cell receptor beta chains below, sequenced in a study of cytomegalovirus exposure and HLA in healthy donors. 60 Vbeta and 13 Jbeta primers were used in PCR. Only in-frame clones appear in the TCRdb table, and some are missing; sequencing was by immunoSEQ multiplex PCR. The data show roughly 250,000 clones, under 80% seen once. Sequences were obtained from PBMCs. The receptor source for this set is a female donor in good health and CMV-seronegative.

The V gene is TRBV2, the J gene TRBJ2-1; 10 bases agree with TRBD2. This CDR3 is built from 16 residues. Germline V lookup: CDR1 SNHLY, CDR2 FYNNEI. After removal of 9 bases from V and 12 bases from J, the junction contained 20 bases not matched to a gene. The CDR3 bases are TGTGCCAGTGCAATGGTCCTAGCGGGAGATTCTGATGGGCAGTTCTTC. It is translated as CASAMVLAGDSDGQFF.

This clone turned up a few times. The chain combines TRBV6-5 with TRBJ1-4; TRBD1 is a possible D gene (6 bases). Germline lookup yields CDR1 MNHEY and CDR2 SVGAGI. Trimming cost V 6 bases and J 8 bases, with 16 bases left between them. The CDR3 consists of 14 residues. The CDR3 DNA reads TGTGCCAGCAGAGACAGGAATTTAGGAGAAAAACTGTTTTTT. It specifies CASRDRNLGEKLFF.

This clone was observed a single time. The chain links TRBV6-5 to TRBJ1-3; D is perhaps TRBD1 (5 bases). V was pared by 0 bases and J by 1 base, with 7 bases between. This CDR3 has 15 amino acids. The V gene's germline CDR1 is MNHEY and CDR2 SVGAGI. DNA for the CDR3: TGTGCCAGCAGTTACTCCAGGGCATCTGGAAACACCATATATTTT. It yields the protein CASSYSRASGNTIYF.

The sample holds one count of this clone. The chain has TRBV7-2 and TRBJ2-7, with a possible D match to TRBD1 (6 bases). V was cut by 3 bases and J by 2 bases, with 14 bases left in between. This CDR3 has 15 residues. CDR1 and CDR2 from the germline V gene are SGHTA and FQGNSA. The CDR3 here is CASSLSGTPTYEQYF. The CDR3 DNA reads as TGTGCCAGCAGCTTGTCCGGGACACCTACCTACGAGCAGTACTTC.

Only a few counts were recorded for this clone. This chain connects TRBV9 to TRBJ2-7, with D maybe TRBD2 (6 bases). Germline lookup yields CDR1 SGDLS and CDR2 YYNGEE. Trimming shortened V by 1 base and J by 6 bases, and 14 bases separated the two germline ends. This CDR3 spans 14 amino acids. CDR3 residues: CASSVRLATSEQYF. The CDR3 DNA follows: TGTGCCAGCAGCGTAAGGTTAGCGACTAGCGAGCAGTACTTC. The variable domain in full, completed from reference TRBV9 and TRBJ2-7, reads DSGVTQTPKHLITATGQRVTLRCSPRSGDLSVYWYQQSLDQGLQFLIQYYNGEERAKGNILERFSAQQFPDLHSELNLSSLELGDSALYFCASSVRLATSEQYFGPGTRLTVT.

The chain recombines TRBV29-1 with TRBJ2-5, with TRBD1 as a possible D gene (6 bases). Matching the DNA end better, TRBJ2-7 makes the J call doubtful. From germline, CDR1 is SQVTM and CDR2 ANQGSEA. The CDR3 contains 13 residues. The CDR3 reads CSVVPGATYEQYF. The CDR3 bases are TGCAGCGTTGTCCCAGGGGCGACCTACGAGCAGTACTTC.

The chain links TRBV7-2 to TRBJ2-3; TRBD2 agrees at 8 bases. Unmatched junction bases numbered 5, after V lost 1 base and J lost 5 bases. The CDR3 consists of 15 residues. CDR1 is SGHTA, CDR2 FQGNSA, per germline. CDR3 residues: CASSLGAGEVDTQYF. CDR3 sequence (DNA): TGTGCCAGCAGCTTAGGAGCGGGAGAGGTAGATACGCAGTATTTT. The full variable domain, completed using reference TRBV7-2 and TRBJ2-3, is GAGVSQSPSNKVTEKGKDVELRCDPISGHTALYWYRQSLGQGLEFLIYFQGNSAPDKSGLPSDRFSAERTGGSVSTLTIQRTQQEDSAVYLCASSLGAGEVDTQYFGPGTRLTVL.

The V and J genes are TRBV19 and TRBJ1-2, with 12 bases lining up with TRBD1. Germline CDR1 is LNHDA and CDR2 is SQIVND (reference sequence). Trimming removed 6 bases from V and 5 bases from J; junction bases left unmatched: 10. The CDR3 is 16 residues long. DNA of the CDR3: TGTGCCAGTAGCCCGGGACAGGGGGCGCGAAGGTATGGCTACACCTTC. This gives the protein CASSPGQGARRYGYTF.

V usage is TRBV18 and J usage is TRBJ2-6, with TRBD1 matching 7 bases. This CDR3 is built from 17 residues. V trimming: 3 bases; J trimming: 0 bases; junction bases outside the gene matches: 5. Germline V lookup: CDR1 KGHSH, CDR2 LQKENI. CDR3 sequence reads: CASSPGQSNSGANVLTF. Here the CDR3 DNA reads TGTGCCAGCTCACCGGGACAGTCCAACTCTGGGGCCAACGTCCTGACTTTC.

This rearrangement joins TRBV21-1 to TRBJ1-5. TRBV21-1 is an annotated pseudogene. The CDR3 sequence is 14 residues long. The CDR3: CASSKVESNQPQHF. In DNA, the CDR3 is TGTGCCAGCAGCAAAGTCGAGAGCAATCAGCCCCAGCATTTT.

The chain links TRBV14 to TRBJ2-7; D is unclear. Germline CDR1 reads SGHDN; CDR2 reads FVKESK. The CDR3 spans 15 residues. Trimming took off 0 bases at V and 2 bases at J, with 11 bases between the two ends. CDR3 in amino acids: CASSQDNRGAYEQYF. As DNA, the CDR3 is TGTGCCAGCAGCCAAGATAATCGAGGAGCCTACGAGCAGTACTTC. Looking up the rest from reference TRBV14 and TRBJ2-7 gives the full variable domain: EAGVTQFPSHSVIEKGQTVTLRCDPISGHDNLYWYRRVMGKEIKFLLHFVKESKQDESGMPNNRFLAERTGGTYSTLKVQPAELEDSGVYFCASSQDNRGAYEQYFGPGTRLTVT.

V and J are TRBV27 and TRBJ1-4; no clear D. The CDR3 has 12 residues. The germline CDR1 and CDR2 sequences are MNHEY and SMNVEV (reference sequence). Trimming took 6 bases from V and 5 from J, leaving 7 bases between them. The DNA of the CDR3 is TGTGCCAGCAGCCCAGTGAATGAAAAACTGTTTTTT. It is translated as CASSPVNEKLFF.

This clone was counted only a few times. V usage is TRBV6-5 and J usage is TRBJ2-5; TRBD1 might be the D (6 bases). CDR1 is MNHEY and CDR2 is SVGAGI in the germline V gene. V lost 5 bases, J lost 7 bases, and 17 bases lay in between. CDR3 length: 14 amino acids. This CDR3 reads CASSGLVGARTQYF. The CDR3 DNA sequence: TGTGCCAGCAGTGGCTTAGTGGGGGCGAGGACCCAGTACTTC.

The chain combines TRBV18 with TRBJ1-3, with 7 nucleotides matching TRBD1. The CDR3 is made up of 16 amino acids. After removal of 1 base from V and 2 bases from J, the junction contained 5 bases not matched to a gene. Germline V gene sequence: CDR1 KGHSH, CDR2 LQKENI. CDR3 loop: CASSPLPTGPGNTIYF. DNA for the CDR3: TGTGCCAGCTCACCACTTCCGACAGGGCCTGGAAACACCATATATTTT. The variable domain in full, completed from reference TRBV18 and TRBJ1-3, reads NAGVMQNPRHLVRRRGQEARLRCSPMKGHSHVYWYRQLPEEGLKFMVYLQKENIIDESGMPKERFSAEFPKEGPSILRIQQVVRGDSAAYFCASSPLPTGPGNTIYFGEGSWLTVV.

As for this clone: Other DNA sequences from this sample encode an identical CDR3 as well. The J gene is TRBJ2-7, the V gene TRBV29-1, with 9 bases matching TRBD1. Per the germline V gene, CDR1 is SQVTM and CDR2 is ANQGSEA. The CDR3 runs to 14 residues. V shed 6 bases, J shed 2 bases, and the junction held 8 bases outside the gene matches. CDR3 in DNA: TGCAGCGTCCGGGACAGGGTCGTTACCTACGAGCAGTACTTC. The encoded protein is CSVRDRVVTYEQYF.

This sequence joins TRBV28 and TRBJ2-5; 8 bases line up with TRBD2. The CDR3 sequence is 16 residues long. J lost 0 bases, V lost 7 bases, and 10 bases had no gene match. Germline CDR1 reads MDHEN; CDR2 reads SYDVKM. The DNA of the CDR3 is TGTGCCAGCACCCCCGATCGCGGGAGGCACCAAGAGACCCAGTACTTC. Its translation: CASTPDRGRHQETQYF.

This chain joins TRBV10-2 and TRBJ2-5; D remains unclear. The last part of the DNA fits TRBJ2-7 better; the J call may be wrong. The CDR3 is made up of 15 amino acids. Looked up from germline, CDR1 is WSHSY and CDR2 is SAAADI. CDR3 sequence: CASSEKSSSPPEQYF. The DNA for the CDR3 is TGCGCCAGCAGTGAGAAAAGTTCCTCCCCCCCCGAGCAGTACTTC.

The V and J genes are TRBV19 and TRBJ2-1; perhaps TRBD1 as D (7 bases). Per the germline V gene, CDR1 is LNHDA and CDR2 is SQIVND (reference sequence). There are 13 residues in the CDR3. V lost 7 bases, J lost 9 bases, and 16 bases lay in between. CDR3 region: CASTPQGGGEQFF. As DNA, the CDR3 is TGTGCCAGTACCCCGCAGGGGGGAGGTGAGCAGTTCTTC.

The J gene is TRBJ1-1, the V gene TRBV11-2, with D possibly TRBD1 on 6 matching bases. Germline CDR1 reads SGHAT; CDR2 reads FQNNGV. V dropped 5 bases and J dropped 4 bases, with 17 bases sitting between them. This CDR3 spans 15 amino acids. The CDR3 nucleotides read TGTGCCAGCAGCCACCACAGGGCGCCGGGCACTGAAGCTTTCTTT. This codes for CASSHHRAPGTEAFF.

This clone has more than one count but fewer than ten. DNA for the CDR3: TGTGCCAGCTCACGGGGGGACAGTCTCGAGGCAGATACGCAGTATTTT. Amino acids: CASSRGDSLEADTQYF. This chain uses TRBV18 with TRBJ2-3; tentative D call: TRBD1 (7 bases). Per the germline V gene, CDR1 is KGHSH and CDR2 is LQKENI. The length of the CDR3 is 16 residues. The V end was cut by 4 bases, the J end by 4 bases, with 18 bases between.

The V gene is TRBV5-1, the J gene TRBJ1-4; 8 bases agree with TRBD1. The CDR3 loop spans 14 amino acids. The germline CDR1 and CDR2 sequences are SGHRS and YFSETQ. V dropped 3 bases and J dropped 8; count of bases not matched to a gene: 6. In nucleotides, the CDR3 is TGCGCCAGCAGCTCGGGACAGGTTAGCGAAAAACTGTTTTTT. Its translation is CASSSGQVSEKLFF.

V usage is TRBV5-4 and J usage is TRBJ1-4; 8 nucleotides align to TRBD1. Germline V gene data show CDR1 as SGHNT and CDR2 as YYREEE (reference sequence). V lost 4 bases, J lost 11 bases, and 10 bases stayed unmatched. This CDR3 is 14 amino acids long. The CDR3 here is CASSPDRAGRKLFF. The CDR3 bases are TGTGCCAGCAGCCCGGACAGGGCGGGGAGGAAACTGTTTTTT. The variable domain in full, with the rest retrieved from reference TRBV5-4 and TRBJ1-4, is ETGVTQSPTHLIKTRGQQVTLRCSSQSGHNTVSWYQQALGQGPQFIFQYYREEENGRGNFPPRFSGLQFPNYSSELNVNALELDDSALYLCASSPDRAGRKLFFGSGTQLSVL.

This rearrangement joins TRBV18 to TRBJ1-3; D is unresolved. CDR3 size: 18 residues. The germline V gene encodes CDR1 KGHSH and CDR2 LQKENI. V lost 1 base to trimming and J lost 3 bases, with 19 bases between them. The CDR3 bases are TGTGCCAGCTCACCACGGACGGCTCTAGAGGGCTTTGGAAACACCATATATTTT. This codes for CASSPRTALEGFGNTIYF.

This rearrangement joins TRBV5-6 to TRBJ2-5; perhaps TRBD1 as D (5 bases). The CDR3 spans 13 residues. The germline V gene encodes CDR1 SGHDT and CDR2 YYEEEE. Trimming removed 3 bases at V and 5 bases at J, with 11 bases between. This chain's CDR3 is CASSWQGTETQYF. The DNA for the CDR3 is TGTGCCAGCAGCTGGCAGGGCACGGAGACCCAGTACTTC.